This TCR beta chain was captured in a study of response to subunit inactivated influenza vaccine. CDR1 and CDR2 (germline): MNHEY, SVGAGI. The CDR3 runs 16 residues. J was trimmed by 1 base and V by 1 base; bases with no gene match: 4. TCRdb used MiXCR to reprocess the RT-PCR reads, holding one entry per CDR3 protein. The sample includes fewer than 250,000 distinct CDR3 sequences, about an eighth of them seen just once. V usage is TRBV6-5 and J usage is TRBJ2-3; 8 positions agree with TRBD2. The TCR was taken from a man aged 45-65 years who received an inactivated influenza vaccine. This material consisted of CD8+ T cells sorted from PBMCs, taken more than 4 days after vaccination. The DNA for the CDR3 is TGTGCCAGCAGTTACTTACTAGCGGAGGGCACAGATACGCAGTATTTT. This codes for CASSYLLAEGTDTQYF.